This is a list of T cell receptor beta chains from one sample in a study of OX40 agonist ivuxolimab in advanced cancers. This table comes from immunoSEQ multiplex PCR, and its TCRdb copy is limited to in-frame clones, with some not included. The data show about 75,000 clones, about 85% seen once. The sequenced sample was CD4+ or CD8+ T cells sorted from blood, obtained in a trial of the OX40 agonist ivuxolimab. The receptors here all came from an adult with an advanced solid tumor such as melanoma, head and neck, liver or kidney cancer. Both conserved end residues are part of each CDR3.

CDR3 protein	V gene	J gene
CAISVRAGRFTEAFF	TRBV10-3	TRBJ1-1
CASSLAGMTDTQYF	TRBV5-4	TRBJ2-3
CASERQGTYEQYF	TRBV21-1	TRBJ2-7
CASSLETGRSYNEQFF	TRBV5-6	TRBJ2-1
CASSPGQGGNSPLHF	TRBV28	TRBJ1-6
CALGGLGGNEQFF	TRBV6-6	TRBJ2-1
CASSLGTGGFYEQYF	TRBV7-2	TRBJ2-7
CASSEEPGLAGGTRETQYF	TRBV6-1	TRBJ2-5
CASSLLARIRGEQFF	TRBV28	TRBJ2-1
CASSLTGTNYGYTF	TRBV5-5	TRBJ1-2
CASSPFSGRAEQYF	TRBV11-2	TRBJ2-7
CASSLGAGGLSYEQYF	TRBV13	TRBJ2-7
CASSLGTVGEKLFF	TRBV5-1	TRBJ1-4
CARNRGPNTGELFF	TRBV2	TRBJ2-2
CASSYSRGEAGGYTF	TRBV6-5	TRBJ1-2
CASSEETSAKNIQYF	TRBV2	TRBJ2-4
CASSSDRGNQPQHF	TRBV7-2	TRBJ1-5
CASSPDSGGEKLFF	TRBV6-6	TRBJ1-4
CASSLGAGNTEAFF	TRBV5-1	TRBJ1-1
CASVRGGLSYEQYF	TRBV6-6	TRBJ2-7
CASSGQRAEKLFF	TRBV2	TRBJ1-4
CASSTATNLLEQYF	TRBV2	TRBJ2-7
CSALGGDSSYEQYF	TRBV29-1	TRBJ2-7
CASTPGPSSSYEQYF	TRBV6-1	-
CASRTTGAGYEQFF	TRBV7-9	TRBJ2-1
CASSVGQISYEQYF	TRBV7-9	TRBJ2-7
CSVEVAGTVGWDNEQFF	TRBV29-1	TRBJ2-1
CASSGGRRSNTIYF	TRBV6-1	TRBJ1-3
CASSLDRFQGEAFF	TRBV11-3	TRBJ1-1
CASSLVGDGYNEQFF	TRBV5-1	TRBJ2-1
CASSEPTETSGSYLTYEQYF	TRBV2	TRBJ2-7
CASSGGGTDTQYF	TRBV28	TRBJ2-3
CASSSGQGAHNSPLHF	TRBV7-2	TRBJ1-6
CSVSGLTYNEQFF	TRBV29-1	TRBJ2-1
CASSESRLLSGVGYTF	TRBV2	TRBJ1-2
CASSSTTWRDPEQYF	TRBV11-2	TRBJ2-7
CASSEPWSGELFF	TRBV28	TRBJ2-2
CASSEIKGTGVSYEQYF	TRBV6-1	TRBJ2-7
CASSPRGAGNTEAFF	TRBV18	TRBJ1-1
CASSQDSPGDYTEAFF	TRBV4-1	TRBJ1-1
CASSLGAGGPDHEQFF	TRBV5-4	TRBJ2-1